This T cell receptor (beta chain) was captured by sequencing in a study of cytomegalovirus exposure and HLA in healthy donors. Study information: The Caucasian-associated ancestry cluster held over 65% of more than 350 genotyped donors.

The PCR ran on 60 Vbeta and 13 Jbeta primers. Sequenced by immunoSEQ multiplex PCR; TCRdb stores in-frame clones only, minus some. The data show more than 85,000 clones, over 75% seen once. The germline gives CDR1 MDHEN, CDR2 SYDVKM. The CDR3 spans 19 residues. Concerning this clone: The antigen is not known.

Study-wide results and caveats: In a later analysis, compared with equally common non-associated chains, HLA-associated beta chains were more expanded.

Sequenced input: PBMCs. This TCR derives from a woman in her thirties or forties in good health and CMV-seropositive. The rearrangement joins TRBV28 to TRBJ2-5, with TRBD1 matching over 9 bases. The better agreement between TRBJ2-7 and the DNA end casts doubt on the J call. CDR3 region: CASSLLWDRVKLGPYEQYF. The CDR3 DNA is TGTGCCAGCAGTTTATTGTGGGACAGGGTGAAGTTAGGTCCCTACGAGCAGTACTTC.